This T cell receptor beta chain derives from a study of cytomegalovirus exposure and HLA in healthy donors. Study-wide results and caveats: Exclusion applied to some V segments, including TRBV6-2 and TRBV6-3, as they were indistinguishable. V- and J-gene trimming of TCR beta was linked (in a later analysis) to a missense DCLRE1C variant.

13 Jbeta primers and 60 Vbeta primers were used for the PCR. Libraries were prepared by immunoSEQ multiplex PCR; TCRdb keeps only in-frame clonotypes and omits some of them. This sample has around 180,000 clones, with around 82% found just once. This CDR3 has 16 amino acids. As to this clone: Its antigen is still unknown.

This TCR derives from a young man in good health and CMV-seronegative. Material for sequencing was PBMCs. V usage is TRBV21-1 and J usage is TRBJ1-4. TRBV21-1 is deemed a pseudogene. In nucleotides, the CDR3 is TGTGCCAGCAGCAAAGTCGGGTCAGGGGAGGGCGAAAAACTGTTTTTT. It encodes CASSKVGSGEGEKLFF.